The present T cell receptor beta chain was sequenced within a study of OX40 agonist ivuxolimab in advanced cancers. Study information: The dose-escalation group included hepatocellular carcinoma, melanoma, renal cell carcinoma and head and neck cancer.

The CDR3 totals 12 residues. CDR1 is MDHEN and CDR2 is SYDVKM in the germline V gene. V shed 5 bases and J 7 bases; nucleotides not matched to a gene: 4. Assay: immunoSEQ multiplex PCR; the TCRdb copy retains only in-frame clones and omits some. The sample gives about 85,000 clones, approximately 86% of which show up once; roughly 2.1% is in the top ten. Comment on this clone: What it binds is unknown.

General study results and limits: The study observed clonal expansion of CD4+ and CD8+ blood T cells by week 6 at 0.1 to 3.0 mg/kg.

The sequence derives from an adult with an advanced solid tumor such as melanoma, head and neck, liver or kidney cancer. The chain has TRBV28 and TRBJ1-2; TRBD1 matches at 7 bases. Sequencing used CD4+ or CD8+ T cells sorted from blood, obtained in a trial of the OX40 agonist ivuxolimab. The CDR3 nucleotides are TGTGCCAGCAGTAGAGACAGGGCTGGCTACACCTTC. Its protein product is CASSRDRAGYTF.